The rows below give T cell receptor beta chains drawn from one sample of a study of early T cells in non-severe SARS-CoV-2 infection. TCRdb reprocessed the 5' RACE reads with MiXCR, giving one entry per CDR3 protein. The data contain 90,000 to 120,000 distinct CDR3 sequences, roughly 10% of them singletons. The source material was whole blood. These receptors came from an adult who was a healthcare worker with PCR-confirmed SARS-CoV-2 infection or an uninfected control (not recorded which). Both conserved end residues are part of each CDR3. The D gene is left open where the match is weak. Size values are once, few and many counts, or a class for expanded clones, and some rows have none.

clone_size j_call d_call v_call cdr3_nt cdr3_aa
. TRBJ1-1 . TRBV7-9 TGTGCCAGCAGCTTACCGGGTGATGAAGCTTTCTTT CASSLPGDEAFF
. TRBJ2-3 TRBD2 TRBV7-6 TGTGCCAGCAGCTTAGGCCTAGCGGGACGAGATACGCAGTATTTT CASSLGLAGRDTQYF
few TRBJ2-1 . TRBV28 TGTGCCAGCAGTAGTAGCGAGCAGTTCTTC CASSSSEQFF
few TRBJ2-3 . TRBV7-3 TGTGCCAGCAGCTTAGGCTGGGGGCAAGATACGCAGTATTTT CASSLGWGQDTQYF
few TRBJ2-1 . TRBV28 TGTGCCAGCAGCACGCTGGGGTCAATTCATGAGCAGTTCTTC CASSTLGSIHEQFF
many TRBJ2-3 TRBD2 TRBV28 TGTGCCAGCAGCCCCGGGGTAGCGGGGCTGGGGGGTACGCAGTATTTT CASSPGVAGLGGTQYF
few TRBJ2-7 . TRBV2 TGTGCCAGCAGTGAAATTAGGTACGAGCAGTACTTC CASSEIRYEQYF
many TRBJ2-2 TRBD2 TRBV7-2 TGTGCCAGCAGCTTAAGGCGGGAGAGGCCCGGGGAGCTGTTTTTT CASSLRRERPGELFF
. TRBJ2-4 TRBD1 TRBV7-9 TGTGCCAGCAGCACTTCCGGGACAGGAAGGAGGGACATTCAGTACTTC CASSTSGTGRRDIQYF
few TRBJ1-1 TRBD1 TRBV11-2 TGTGCCAGCAGCTTTCTTGGGGGACAGGGTGAAGCTTTCTTT CASSFLGGQGEAFF
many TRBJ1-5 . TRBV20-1 TGCAGTGCTGGGAAGGTGGGAGAGAGCAATCAGCCCCAGCATTTT CSAGKVGESNQPQHF
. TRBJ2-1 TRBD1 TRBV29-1 TGCAGCGTTGAGACAGGGCAGGGTACTTACAATGAGCAGTTCTTC CSVETGQGTYNEQFF
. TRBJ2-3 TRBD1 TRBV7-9 TGTGCCAGCACCCGACAGGGCAGTACAGATACGCAGTATTTT CASTRQGSTDTQYF
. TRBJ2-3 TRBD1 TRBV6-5 TGTGCCACCGGTACAGGGGGCGCAGGAACGCAGTATTTT CATGTGGAGTQYF
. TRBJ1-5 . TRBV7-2 TGTGCCAGCAGCTTAGAGGTCAATCAGCCCCAGCATTTT CASSLEVNQPQHF
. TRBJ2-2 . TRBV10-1 TGCGCCAGCAGTGGATCGAGGGCCGGGGAGCTGTTTTTT CASSGSRAGELFF
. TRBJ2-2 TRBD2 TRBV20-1 TGCAGTGCTGGTGCGGGGGGAGACACCGGGGAGCTGTTTTTT CSAGAGGDTGELFF
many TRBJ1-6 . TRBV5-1 TGCGCCAGCAGCTTGGACAGGAGCTATAATTCACCCCTCCACTTT CASSLDRSYNSPLHF
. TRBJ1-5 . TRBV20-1 TGCAGTGCTAGAGATAGGGGACATGGTCAGCCCCAGCATTTT CSARDRGHGQPQHF
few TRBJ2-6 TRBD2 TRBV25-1 TGTGCCAGCAGTGGGGGAGGGACGGGGGCCAACGTCCTGACTTTC CASSGGGTGANVLTF
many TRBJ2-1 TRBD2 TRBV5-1 TGCGCCAGCAGCTTGTACGCGGGAGCCTCCTACAATGAGCAGTTCTTC CASSLYAGASYNEQFF
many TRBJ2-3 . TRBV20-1 TGCAGTGCAAGCCGGGACCTCGATACGCAGTATTTT CSASRDLDTQYF
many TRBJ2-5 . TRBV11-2 TGTGCCAGCAGCCCCCAAGCTAGCATTTTGGAGACCCAGTACTTC CASSPQASILETQYF
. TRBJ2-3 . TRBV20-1 TGCAGTGCCAGGCGACGAACCTATGCAGATACGCAGTATTTT CSARRRTYADTQYF
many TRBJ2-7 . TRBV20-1 TGCAGTGCTCTGCTAACCTTGGGAGAGCAGTACTTC CSALLTLGEQYF
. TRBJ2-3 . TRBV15 TGTGCCACCAGCAGAGAACCCCTTCTGAGAGTCCCGGATACGCAGTATTTT CATSREPLLRVPDTQYF
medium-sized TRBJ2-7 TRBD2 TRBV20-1 TGCAGTGCTAGAGATCTCCGGGAGGGTACCTACGAGCAGTACTTC CSARDLREGTYEQYF
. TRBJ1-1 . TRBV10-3 TGTGCCATCAGTGCCCAGGGGAACACTGAAGCTTTCTTT CAISAQGNTEAFF
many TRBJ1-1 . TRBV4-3 TGCGCCAGCAGCCAAGATGGGGGGCGCATGAACACTGAAGCTTTCTTT CASSQDGGRMNTEAFF
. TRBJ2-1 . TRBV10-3 TGTGCCATCAGAGAGCGGGCCAACTCCTACAATGAGCAGTTCTTC CAIRERANSYNEQFF
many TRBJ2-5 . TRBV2 TGTGCCAGCAGAGGTCCGACGGGCTGGGAGACCCAGTACTTC CASRGPTGWETQYF
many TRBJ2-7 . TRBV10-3 TGTGCCATCCGTGGAGGAAGCTACGAGCAGTACTTC CAIRGGSYEQYF
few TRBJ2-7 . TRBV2 TGTGCAAGCCAGCACACCGCACCATTGGCCTACGAGCAGTACTTC CASQHTAPLAYEQYF
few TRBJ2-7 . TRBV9 TGTGCCAGCAGCACCTTCGACGGATATGACGAGCAGTACTTC CASSTFDGYDEQYF
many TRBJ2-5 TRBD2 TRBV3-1 TGTGCCAGCAGCCAAGATCCCCGACGGACTAGATCGGAGACCCAGTACTTC CASSQDPRRTRSETQYF
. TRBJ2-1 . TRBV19 TGTGCCAGTAGTATGCTCCTAGCGCCCTACAATGAGCAGTTCTTC CASSMLLAPYNEQFF
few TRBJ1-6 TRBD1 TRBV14 TGTGCCAGCAGCCGCGGGACAGCAAATTCACCCCTCCACTTT CASSRGTANSPLHF
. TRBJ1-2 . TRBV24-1 TGTGCCACCAAGGGTACAGGCCTCTATGGCTACACCTTC CATKGTGLYGYTF
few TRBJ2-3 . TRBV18 TGTGCCAGCTCACAACTAGATACGCAGTATTTT CASSQLDTQYF
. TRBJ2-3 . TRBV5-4 TGTGCCAGCAGCCCATCCGGCGGGGGCACCGATACGCAGTATTTT CASSPSGGGTDTQYF
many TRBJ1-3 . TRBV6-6 TGTGCCAGCACGAGGGAAAACACCATATATTTT CASTRENTIYF